Below are 10 T cell receptor beta chains sequenced from a single sample in a study of vaccination and CD4 T cells after COVID-19. Treatment indicated: roughly 11-day PBMC culture with coronavirus spike peptide pools or control peptides (ViraFEST assay). For these receptors, no antigen is known. CD4+ T cells that had been cultured provided DNA sequenced with the Oncomine TCR Beta short-read assay. TCRdb analysed the PCR reads with MiXCR anew, one entry per CDR3 protein. The sample includes about 21,000 distinct CDR3 sequences, approximately 50% of them seen just once. Sample: CD4+ T cells from blood, cultured in vitro. These receptors all come from a human donor who had recovered from COVID-19.

This clonotype appeared a few times. The chain combines TRBV19 with TRBJ2-5; D is possibly TRBD2 (6 bases). V lost 9 bases, J lost 5 bases, and 16 bases lay in between. The CDR3 is made up of 13 amino acids. In germline, CDR1 is LNHDA, CDR2 SQIVND (reference sequence). The CDR3 spells CASGGRFGETQYF. The CDR3 DNA is TGTGCCAGCGGGGGACGGTTCGGGGAGACCCAGTACTTC. Full variable domain (remainder filled in from reference TRBV19 and TRBJ2-5): DGGITQSPKYLFRKEGQNVTLSCEQNLNHDAMYWYRQDPGQGLRLIYYSQIVNDFQKGDIAEGYSVSREKKESFPLTVTSAQKNPTAFYLCASGGRFGETQYFGPGTRLLVL.

This clonotype was recorded only once. This chain links TRBV18 with TRBJ1-1, with unresolved D. The germline V and J ends were trimmed by 2 bases and 0 bases, with 13 bases remaining between them. Looked up from germline, CDR1 is KGHSH and CDR2 is LQKENI. The CDR3 runs to 16 residues. CDR3 in DNA: TGTGCCAGCTCACCAAGTATCTGGGAGATGAACACTGAAGCTTTCTTT. It translates to CASSPSIWEMNTEAFF.

This clonotype was detected only a few times. The V and J genes are TRBV20-1 and TRBJ2-3, with TRBD2 matching 8 bases. The CDR3 has 16 amino acids. With 6 bases clipped from V and 3 bases from J, the junction kept 14 bases outside the gene matches. Germline CDR1 reads DFQATT; CDR2 reads SNEGSKA (reference sequence). The CDR3 coding sequence is TGCAGTGCAACCGACCTGGGGCGGGAGGAAACAGATACGCAGTATTTT. Protein product: CSATDLGREETDTQYF.

V and J are TRBV2 and TRBJ1-1; no firm D call. Germline-derived CDR1 and CDR2 are SNHLY and FYNNEI. The germline V and J ends were trimmed by 6 bases and 1 base, with 9 bases remaining between them. This CDR3 spans 13 amino acids. The CDR3 sequence: CASRPAGNTEAFF. As DNA, the CDR3 is TGTGCCAGCAGACCCGCAGGGAACACTGAAGCTTTCTTT.

This sequence joins TRBV7-8 and TRBJ2-1; 9 bases match TRBD2. This CDR3 is 15 amino acids long. From germline, CDR1 is SGHVS and CDR2 FQNEAQ. Trimming at V came to 0 bases and at J to 7 bases, leaving 4 bases not matched to a gene. The DNA for the CDR3 is TGTGCCAGCAGCTTAGCCAGCGGGGGGAGTAATGAGCAGTTCTTC. Encoded protein: CASSLASGGSNEQFF.

The chain has TRBV6-1 and TRBJ2-2, with D possibly matching TRBD1 (6 bases). Germline assignment: CDR1 MNHNS and CDR2 SASEGT. V lost 6 bases and J lost 0, with 11 bases in between. The CDR3 has 15 residues. CDR3 amino acids: CASSPGQSNTGELFF. Here the CDR3 DNA reads TGTGCCAGCAGCCCTGGACAGTCGAACACCGGGGAGCTGTTTTTT.

This clonotype occurred a few times. This sequence joins TRBV24-1 and TRBJ1-5; 10 bases line up with TRBD1. Germline CDR1 KGHDR, CDR2 SFDVKD. J lost 2 bases, V lost 9 bases, and 6 bases had no gene match. The CDR3 length is 15 residues. The CDR3 coding sequence is TGTGCCACCGGAACCGGGACAGGGGGCAATCAGCCCCAGCATTTT. Translation gives CATGTGTGGNQPQHF.

A single count supports this clonotype. The chain joins TRBV20-1 to TRBJ1-1; D gene uncertain. The CDR3 is 13 amino acids. Germline assignment: CDR1 DFQATT and CDR2 SNEGSKA (reference sequence). V was pared by 2 bases and J by 3 bases, with 10 bases between. As DNA, the CDR3 is TGCAGTGCTAGATCCTCGGTGGACACTGAAGCTTTCTTT. Encoded protein: CSARSSVDTEAFF.

The chain employs TRBV27 and TRBJ2-5; a possible D gene is TRBD2 (6 bases). V dropped 0 bases and J dropped 4 bases, with 9 bases sitting between them. The CDR3 extends over 14 amino acids. The V gene's germline CDR1 is MNHEY and CDR2 SMNVEV (reference sequence). The CDR3 loop reads CASSLSTRSETQYF. The CDR3, as DNA: TGTGCCAGCAGTTTATCGACTAGATCAGAGACCCAGTACTTC.

The chain has TRBV5-1 and TRBJ2-6, with 8 bases lining up with TRBD2. In germline, CDR1 is SGHRS, CDR2 YFSETQ. V shed 6 bases and J 1 base; nucleotides not matched to a gene: 3. The CDR3 runs to 15 residues. The CDR3 DNA reads TGCGCCAGCACCGGGGGGGCTTCTGGGGCCAACGTCCTGACTTTC. This codes for CASTGGASGANVLTF.